The T cell receptor (beta chain) described here comes from a study of blood T cell repertoires in COVID-19. The overall study: Specimens from acute and convalescent COVID-19 originated in the United States, Italy and Spain. From T cells, B-cell-depleted T cells, or PBMCs came the material, which was cDNA or gDNA.

The repertoire was sequenced with immunoSEQ multiplex PCR; TCRdb's copy has only in-frame clones and lacks some. The table lists roughly 200,000 clones, around four fifths of them singletons. V lost 5 bases, J lost 7 bases, and 10 bases stayed unmatched. This CDR3 has 15 amino acids. Looked up from germline, CDR1 is SGHAT and CDR2 is FQDESV (reference sequence). The V call is TRBV11-1, the J call TRBJ2-1; TRBD2 matches 8 bases. The sample consisted of peripheral blood. The clonotype was recovered from a woman at least 80 years old with active or convalescent COVID-19. The CDR3 spells CASSGRVRGANEQFF. CDR3 DNA sequence: TGTGCCAGCAGCGGGAGGGTGCGGGGGGCAAATGAGCAGTTCTTC.